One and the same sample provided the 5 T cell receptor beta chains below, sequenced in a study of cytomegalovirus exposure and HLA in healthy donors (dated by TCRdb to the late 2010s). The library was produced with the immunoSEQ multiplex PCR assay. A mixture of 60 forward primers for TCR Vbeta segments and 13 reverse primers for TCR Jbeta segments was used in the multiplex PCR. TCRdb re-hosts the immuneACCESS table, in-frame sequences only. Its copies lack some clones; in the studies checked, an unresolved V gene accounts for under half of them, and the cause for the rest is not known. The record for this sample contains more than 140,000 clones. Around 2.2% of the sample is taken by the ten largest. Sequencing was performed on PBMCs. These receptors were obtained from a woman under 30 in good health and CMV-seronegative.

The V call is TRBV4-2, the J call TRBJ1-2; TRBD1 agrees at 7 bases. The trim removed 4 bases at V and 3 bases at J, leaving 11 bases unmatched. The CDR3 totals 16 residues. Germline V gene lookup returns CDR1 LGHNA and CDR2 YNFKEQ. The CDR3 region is CASSLTGDSRDYGYTF. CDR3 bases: TGTGCCAGCAGCCTCACAGGGGACTCAAGGGACTATGGCTACACCTTC.

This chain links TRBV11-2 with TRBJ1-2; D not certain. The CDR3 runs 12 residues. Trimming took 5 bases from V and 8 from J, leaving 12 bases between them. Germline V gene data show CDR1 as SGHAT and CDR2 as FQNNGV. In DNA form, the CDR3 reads TGTGCCAGCAGCCCCGGGGTCTCGGGCTACACCTTC. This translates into CASSPGVSGYTF. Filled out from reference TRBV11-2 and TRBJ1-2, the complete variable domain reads EAGVAQSPRYKIIEKRQSVAFWCNPISGHATLYWYQQILGQGPKLLIQFQNNGVVDDSQLPKDRFSAERLKGVDSTLKIQPAKLEDSAVYLCASSPGVSGYTFGSGTRLTVV.

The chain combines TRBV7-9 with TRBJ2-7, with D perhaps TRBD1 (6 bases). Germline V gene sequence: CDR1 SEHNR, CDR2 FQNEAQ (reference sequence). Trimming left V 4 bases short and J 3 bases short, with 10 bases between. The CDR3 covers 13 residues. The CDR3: CASSYREDYEQYF. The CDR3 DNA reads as TGTGCCAGCAGCTACAGGGAAGACTACGAGCAGTACTTC.

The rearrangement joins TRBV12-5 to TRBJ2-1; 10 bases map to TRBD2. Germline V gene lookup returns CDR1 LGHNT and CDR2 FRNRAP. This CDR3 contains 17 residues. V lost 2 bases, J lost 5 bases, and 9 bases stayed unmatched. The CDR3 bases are TGTGCTAGTGGTTTGAGTAGCGGGAGGTTTCGGGACAATGAGCAGTTCTTC. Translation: CASGLSSGRFRDNEQFF.

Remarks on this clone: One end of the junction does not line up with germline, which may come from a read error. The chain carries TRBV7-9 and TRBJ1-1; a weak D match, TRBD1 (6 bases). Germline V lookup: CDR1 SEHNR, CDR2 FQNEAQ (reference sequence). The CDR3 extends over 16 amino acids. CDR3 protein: CASRLQLGRGNPEAFF. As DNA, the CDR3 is TGTGCCAGCAGATTACAACTAGGGAGGGGGAACCCTGAAGCTTTCTTT.